The 20 T cell receptor beta chains in this list originate from one sample, sequenced in a study of shared clonotypes between healthy human individuals. As defined, naive CD8 cells were CD45RO-negative and positively selected for CCR7, with terminally differentiated effector memory CD45RA+ cells excluded. Some clones are missing from TCRdb's copy, which holds only in-frame ones; the method was immunoSEQ multiplex PCR. The sample records about 600,000 clones, about 95% being singletons. The sample comprised naive CD8+ T cells sorted from blood. These receptors came from a woman in her 30s in good health.

The chain employs TRBV29-1 and TRBJ2-2, with 9 bases that match TRBD1. Germline trimming cut 3 bases from V and 6 bases from J; bases unmatched to any gene: 5. The CDR3 consists of 14 residues. From germline, CDR1 is SQVTM and CDR2 ANQGSEA. DNA of the CDR3: TGCAGCGTTGAGGGACAGGGAATCCCCGGGGAGCTGTTTTTT. Its protein product is CSVEGQGIPGELFF.

In its sample, this clone was seen once. The chain couples TRBV27 to TRBJ2-1; possible D gene TRBD2, 6 bases. V was trimmed by 5 bases and J by 5 bases, leaving 19 bases between them. The CDR3 runs to 16 residues. Germline CDR1 reads MNHEY; CDR2 reads SMNVEV (reference sequence). The CDR3 loop reads CASSPSPGVIHNEQFF. The CDR3 DNA sequence: TGTGCCAGCAGTCCTAGTCCGGGAGTCATCCACAATGAGCAGTTCTTC.

This chain uses TRBV7-8 with TRBJ2-1, with 7 nucleotides matching TRBD1. CDR1 and CDR2 (germline): SGHVS, FQNEAQ. The CDR3 is made up of 18 amino acids. The V segment lost 3 bases and the J segment 4 bases; nucleotides outside the gene matches: 15. Here the CDR3 reads CASSLGRSGQVFYNEQFF. The CDR3 DNA follows: TGTGCCAGCAGCTTGGGTCGAAGTGGACAGGTTTTTTACAATGAGCAGTTCTTC. The full variable domain, its missing parts supplied by reference TRBV7-8 and TRBJ2-1, is GAGVSQSPRYKVAKRGQDVALRCDPISGHVSLFWYQQALGQGPEFLTYFQNEAQLDKSGLPSDRFFAERPEGSVSTLKIQRTQQEDSAVYLCASSLGRSGQVFYNEQFFGPGTRLTVL.

The chain links TRBV7-9 to TRBJ1-3; D gene ambiguous. The CDR3 is made up of 16 amino acids. Between the trimmed V and J ends, which lost 6 bases and 1 base, there was a span of 16 bases. CDR1 and CDR2 (germline): SEHNR, FQNEAQ (reference sequence). The CDR3: CASSASRADSGNTIYF. CDR3 in DNA: TGTGCCAGCAGTGCGTCGAGGGCCGATTCTGGAAACACCATATATTTT.

As for this clone: The identical CDR3 is also encoded by other nucleotide sequences in the sample. The rearrangement joins TRBV7-9 to TRBJ2-7; 14 bases align to TRBD2. There are 15 residues in the CDR3. V was clipped by 5 bases and J by 2 bases; unmatched bases: 2. Germline V gene data show CDR1 as SEHNR and CDR2 as FQNEAQ (reference sequence). The CDR3 DNA follows: TGTGCCAGCAGCCCGGGACTAGCGGGAGCCTACGAGCAGTACTTC. This gives the protein CASSPGLAGAYEQYF.

The rearrangement uses TRBV6-1 and TRBJ2-7; unclear D gene. The length of the CDR3 is 12 residues. Germline V gene lookup returns CDR1 MNHNS and CDR2 SASEGT. Trimming left V 7 bases short and J 13 bases short, with 20 bases between. This chain's CDR3 is CASTLSSREAYF. The CDR3 DNA is TGTGCCAGCACCCTTTCCTCCCGCGAAGCCTACTTC.

About this clone itself: A read error may produce the germline difference seen at one junction end. The chain combines TRBV6-1 with TRBJ1-2; 8 bases agree with TRBD1. The CDR3 has 14 residues. Germline values: CDR1 MNHNS, CDR2 SASEGT. Here the CDR3 DNA reads TGTGCCAGCAGAAGAGGTGCCTTGGACAGGGTAATCGCCTTC. This codes for CASRRGALDRVIAF.

The V gene is TRBV5-6, the J gene TRBJ1-2; TRBD1 matches at 7 bases. Germline CDR1 reads SGHDT; CDR2 reads YYEEEE. This CDR3 is built from 16 residues. V lost 0 bases, J lost 4 bases, and 9 bases stayed unmatched. CDR3 residues: CASSLAWQGVSYGYTF. Here the CDR3 DNA reads TGTGCCAGCAGCTTGGCTTGGCAGGGGGTTAGCTATGGCTACACCTTC.

About this clone: This specimen includes other DNA sequences encoding the same CDR3. The V call is TRBV5-4, the J call TRBJ2-5; D remains unclear. Germline V gene data show CDR1 as SGHNT and CDR2 as YYREEE (reference sequence). This CDR3 is 13 amino acids long. Trimming took off 2 bases at V and 1 base at J, with 6 bases between the two ends. CDR3 nucleotides: TGTGCCAGCAGCTTTGAAGCCCAAGAGACCCAGTACTTC. It yields the protein CASSFEAQETQYF.

This chain uses TRBV25-1 with TRBJ2-4; 7 positions match TRBD2. Germline V CDR1 and CDR2: MGHDK, SYGVNS. V lost 3 bases and J lost 0; bases outside the gene matches: 11. This CDR3 region has 18 residues. The CDR3 bases are TGTGCCAGCAGTGATTCCCCTAGCGGAAGACTAGCCAAAAACATTCAGTACTTC. Translating it yields CASSDSPSGRLAKNIQYF.

The chain uses TRBV28 and TRBJ1-1, with TRBD1 as a possible D gene (5 bases). Germline CDR1 is MDHEN and CDR2 is SYDVKM. This CDR3 comprises 14 residues. V lost 2 bases, J lost 0 bases, and 7 bases lay in between. The chain's CDR3 is CASSLQGLNTEAFF. The CDR3 nucleotides read TGTGCCAGCAGTTTACAGGGCTTGAACACTGAAGCTTTCTTT.

This chain joins TRBV19 and TRBJ2-3; 10 bases fit TRBD1. The germline V gene encodes CDR1 LNHDA and CDR2 SQIVND (reference sequence). This CDR3 is 16 amino acids long. Germline trimming cut 1 base from V and 2 bases from J; bases unmatched to any gene: 3. CDR3 sequence reads: CASSIGGQGFTDTQYF. The CDR3 DNA reads TGTGCCAGTAGTATAGGGGGACAGGGGTTCACAGATACGCAGTATTTT.

The chain links TRBV4-2 to TRBJ1-5, with a tentative D call TRBD1 (6 bases). The CDR3 contains 15 residues. Trimming removed 0 bases at V and 6 bases at J, with 12 bases between. CDR1 is LGHNA and CDR2 is YNFKEQ in the germline V gene. The CDR3 sequence is CASSQDEQGGQPQHF. The CDR3 bases are TGTGCCAGCAGCCAAGACGAACAGGGAGGTCAGCCCCAGCATTTT.

This chain links TRBV28 with TRBJ1-2; TRBD1 matches at 8 bases. The trim removed 5 bases at V and 0 bases at J, leaving 2 bases unmatched. This CDR3 has 14 residues. From germline, CDR1 is MDHEN and CDR2 SYDVKM. CDR3 in DNA: TGTGCCAGCAGTAGACAGGGGACTAACTATGGCTACACCTTC. Protein: CASSRQGTNYGYTF.

The chain joins TRBV7-9 to TRBJ2-7, with a possible D match to TRBD1 (6 bases). The germline V gene has CDR1 SEHNR and CDR2 FQNEAQ (reference sequence). The V and J ends lost 1 base and 3 bases respectively, with 16 bases between them. This CDR3 contains 16 residues. The CDR3 coding sequence is TGTGCCAGCAGCTTAGTCACGACAGGAGCTAACTACGAGCAGTACTTC. Encoded protein: CASSLVTTGANYEQYF.

The J gene is TRBJ2-7, the V gene TRBV4-1, with D unclear. The CDR3 runs 14 residues. Germline V gene lookup returns CDR1 MGHRA and CDR2 YSYEKL. The ends were cut back, 4 bases at V and 3 bases at J, with 13 bases in the middle. In DNA, the CDR3 is TGCGCCAGCAGCCCAGCCCACGAAAACTACGAGCAGTACTTC. Amino acid sequence: CASSPAHENYEQYF.

V gene TRBV5-4 combines with J gene TRBJ1-2; D is unclear. The CDR3 runs to 12 residues. V lost 5 bases and J lost 0, with 5 bases in between. Germline CDR1 is SGHNT and CDR2 is YYREEE (reference sequence). The CDR3 loop reads CASSGANYGYTF. Written as DNA, the CDR3 is TGTGCCAGCAGTGGAGCTAACTATGGCTACACCTTC.

The V and J genes are TRBV11-2 and TRBJ1-1; no clear D. Trimming removed 5 bases at V and 8 bases at J, with 12 bases between. The CDR3 sequence is 12 residues long. From germline, CDR1 is SGHAT and CDR2 FQNNGV. Written as DNA, the CDR3 is TGTGCCAGCAGCAACTCTATATTCGAAGCTTTCTTT. Its translation: CASSNSIFEAFF.

The chain carries TRBV27 and TRBJ2-7; 9 nucleotides match TRBD1. This CDR3 spans 16 amino acids. Germline trimming cut 8 bases from V and 2 bases from J; bases unmatched to any gene: 13. CDR1 and CDR2 from the germline V gene are MNHEY and SMNVEV (reference sequence). CDR3 bases: TGTGCCAGCTGGGGGACAGGGAGGACTTTCCCCTACGAGCAGTACTTC. It codes for CASWGTGRTFPYEQYF.

The genes are TRBV9 and TRBJ2-6; D is unclear. V gave up 0 bases and J gave up 4 bases, with 8 bases separating them. The CDR3 covers 15 residues. Germline values: CDR1 SGDLS, CDR2 YYNGEE. The CDR3 loop is CASSVDGAGANVLTF. The CDR3 coding sequence is TGTGCCAGCAGCGTAGACGGAGCGGGGGCCAACGTCCTGACTTTC.